Below, 4 T cell receptor beta chains from the same sample are listed, as sequenced in a study of OX40 agonist ivuxolimab in advanced cancers. Repertoires were generated with immunoSEQ multiplex PCR, while TCRdb's copy carries only in-frame clones and drops some. This sample yields roughly 120,000 clones, of which 80% to 90% are seen a single time; more than 0.45% belongs to the top ten. Source: CD4+ or CD8+ T cells sorted from blood, taken in a trial of the OX40 agonist ivuxolimab. These receptors came from an adult with an advanced solid tumor such as melanoma, head and neck, liver or kidney cancer.

The chain has TRBV11-3 and TRBJ2-5; D unresolved. The length of the CDR3 is 13 residues. Germline V gene lookup returns CDR1 SGHNT and CDR2 YENEEA. The V gene lost 3 bases and the J gene lost 5 bases, with 10 bases spanning the gap. CDR3 residues: CASSLYLGETQYF. The CDR3 coding sequence is TGTGCCAGCAGCTTGTACCTTGGGGAGACCCAGTACTTC.

This clone appeared once. This chain connects TRBV6-1 to TRBJ2-2; TRBD1 matches 8 bases. CDR1 MNHNS and CDR2 SASEGT come from the germline V gene. With V trimmed by 5 bases and J by 3 bases, 5 bases remained unmatched. The CDR3 is 15 amino acids. CDR3: CASSPDRGHTGELFF. The DNA for the CDR3 is TGTGCCAGCAGTCCTGACAGGGGCCACACCGGGGAGCTGTTTTTT.

The rearrangement links TRBV5-1 to TRBJ2-1; D possibly uses TRBD1 or TRBD2 (5 bases each). This CDR3 is built from 15 residues. Germline CDR1 and CDR2: SGHRS and YFSETQ. V lost 4 bases to trimming and J lost 4 bases, with 15 bases between them. The CDR3 loop is CASSTTGPIYNEQFF. DNA of the CDR3: TGCGCCAGCAGCACAACGGGGCCGATATACAATGAGCAGTTCTTC. The full variable domain, in which reference TRBV5-1 and TRBJ2-1 provide the parts outside the CDR3, is KAGVTQTPRYLIKTRGQQVTLSCSPISGHRSVSWYQQTPGQGLQFLFEYFSETQRNKGNFPGRFSGRQFSNSRSEMNVSTLELGDSALYLCASSTTGPIYNEQFFGPGTRLTVL.

The chain employs TRBV2 and TRBJ1-1, with TRBD1 identical over 8 bases. CDR3 size: 13 residues. Germline CDR1 is SNHLY and CDR2 is FYNNEI. J was trimmed by 7 bases and V by 2 bases; bases with no gene match: 3. The CDR3 loop reads CASSEQGAIEAFF. CDR3 DNA: TGTGCCAGCAGTGAACAGGGGGCCATTGAAGCTTTCTTT.